This T cell receptor beta chain was profiled in a study of T-cell reconstitution after alpha-beta-depleted transplantation in children. TCRbeta library construction was performed incorporating unique molecular identifiers. TCRdb processed the PCR reads anew with MiXCR; each CDR3 protein has one entry. The sample records 500,000 to 750,000 distinct CDR3 sequences, roughly 27% being singletons. Germline CDR1 and CDR2: SGHRS and YFSETQ. Trimming took 4 bases from V and 2 from J, leaving 17 bases between them. The CDR3 loop spans 16 amino acids. This clonotype was observed a few times. Its antigen is as yet unknown. The study, taken as a whole, reports: The authors attributed T-cell counts and diversity one year after transplant mostly to newly produced T cells. Reportedly, alpha-beta T cells present about two months post-transplant originated from several hundred expanded clones of graft origin. Recipient T cells and thymic progenitors that survived were the source of the high TCRbeta diversity seen at day 60 in some patients.

This TCR was recovered from a boy under two years old with Wiskott-Aldrich syndrome, due to receive a stem cell transplant. V is TRBV5-1 and J is TRBJ2-3, with D tentatively TRBD1 (7 bases). The input for sequencing was PBMCs, taken before TCRalphabeta/CD19-depleted stem cell transplant. The CDR3 region is CASSPGAGTVTDTQYF. CDR3 sequence (DNA): TGCGCCAGCAGCCCGGGAGCCGGGACAGTCACAGATACGCAGTATTTT.